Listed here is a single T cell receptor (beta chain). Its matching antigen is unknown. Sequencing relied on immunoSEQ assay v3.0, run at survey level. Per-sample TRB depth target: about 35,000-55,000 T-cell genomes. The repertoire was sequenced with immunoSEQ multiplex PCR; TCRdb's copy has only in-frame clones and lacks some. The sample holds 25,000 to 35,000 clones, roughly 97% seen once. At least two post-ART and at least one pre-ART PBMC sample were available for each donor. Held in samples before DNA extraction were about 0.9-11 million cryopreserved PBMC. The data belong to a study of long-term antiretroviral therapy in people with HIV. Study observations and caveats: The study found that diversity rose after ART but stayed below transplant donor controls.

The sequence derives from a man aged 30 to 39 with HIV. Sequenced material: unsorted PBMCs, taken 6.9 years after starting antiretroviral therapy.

In DNA form, the CDR3 reads TGCGCCAGCAGCTTGGGGAGAGTCACCGGGGAGCTGTTTTTT. Protein sequence: CASSLGRVTGELFF. The chain is built from TRBV5-1 and TRBJ2-2; no firm D call. The germline CDR1 and CDR2 sequences are SGHRS and YFSETQ. The CDR3 contains 14 residues. Trimming stripped 0 bases from V and 4 bases from J, with 7 bases between.